The clone carrying this T cell receptor beta chain showed up just a few times. The antigen is undetermined. This sample is drawn from a study of CD8 T cells in ankylosing spondylitis. TCRdb used MiXCR to reprocess the 5' RACE reads, holding one entry per CDR3 protein. In the table there are 470,000 or so distinct CDR3 sequences, roughly a quarter of which are singletons. Study-wide findings and caveats: In ankylosing spondylitis blood, a motif of seven or eight highly homologous TCR beta variants appeared characteristic. Researchers reportedly found disease-linked clones significantly enriched in matched ankylosing spondylitis synovial fluid.

The germline CDR1 and CDR2 sequences are ENHRY and SYGVKD. V trimming: 11 bases; J trimming: 8 bases; junction bases outside the gene matches: 12. The CDR3 extends over 13 amino acids. This TCR was recovered from a male donor with ankylosing spondylitis. The sample taken for sequencing was blood, either unsorted or a sorted T cell fraction (not recorded which). The chain carries TRBV10-3 and TRBJ2-1; the match to TRBD2 covers 7 bases. CDR3 sequence (DNA): TGTGCCCATCAGAGGGAGGGTAAATATGAGCAGTTCTTC. Translation gives CAHQREGKYEQFF.